A single sample is the source of the 3 T cell receptor beta chains below, sequenced in a study of breast tumors, draining lymph nodes, adjacent tissues. MiXCR, run by TCRdb on the multiplex PCR reads, gives a single entry per CDR3 protein. Found here are under 250,000 distinct CDR3 sequences, about 34% of them singletons; the top ten hold approximately 1.5%. Breast cancer patients provided tissue from their axillary draining lymph nodes. The sample comprised axillary lymph node tissue. Every receptor here comes from a female donor with breast cancer. Some clones in this sample may be carry-over from other donors' samples.

This rearrangement joins TRBV7-2 to TRBJ2-5; D possibly uses TRBD1 or TRBD2 (6 bases each). The V gene lost 3 bases and the J gene lost 7 bases, with 21 bases spanning the gap. This CDR3 comprises 16 residues. CDR1 and CDR2 from the germline V gene are SGHTA and FQGNSA. CDR3 DNA: TGTGCCAGCAGCTTGATGCCGGGGGCCAGTCGGGGGACCCAGTACTTC. This encodes CASSLMPGASRGTQYF.

The genes are TRBV5-1 and TRBJ1-2; TRBD1 matches at 7 bases. Germline CDR1 is SGHRS and CDR2 is YFSETQ. Trimming cost V 3 bases and J 4 bases; bases outside gene matches: 6. The CDR3 has 14 amino acids. The CDR3 nucleotides are TGCGCCAGCAGCTGGGGACAGTCTCGCTATGGCTACACCTTC. Its protein is CASSWGQSRYGYTF. The whole variable domain, remainder taken from reference TRBV5-1 and TRBJ1-2, is KAGVTQTPRYLIKTRGQQVTLSCSPISGHRSVSWYQQTPGQGLQFLFEYFSETQRNKGNFPGRFSGRQFSNSRSEMNVSTLELGDSALYLCASSWGQSRYGYTFGSGTRLTVV.

The V gene is TRBV10-3, the J gene TRBJ1-1; 7 positions agree with TRBD1. J gave up 8 bases and V 8 bases, and 8 bases lay outside the gene matches. CDR3 size: 12 residues. Germline V lookup: CDR1 ENHRY, CDR2 SYGVKD. The CDR3 DNA reads TGTGCCATCGGTGGGACAGCCTACGAAGCTTTCTTT. Protein sequence: CAIGGTAYEAFF.